The 24 T cell receptor beta chains below come from one sample, sequenced in a study of shared clonotypes between healthy human individuals. Naivety among CD8 cells was defined by CD45RO negativity and positive CCR7 selection, thereby excluding terminally differentiated effector memory CD45RA+ cells. Here immunoSEQ multiplex PCR was the method, and the copy in TCRdb shows in-frame clones only, minus some. This table has some 2 million clones, approximately 94% appearing once. Sequencing used naive CD8+ T cells sorted from blood. The receptors derive from a man between 18 and 35 years old in good health.

The rearrangement uses TRBV6-6 and TRBJ2-7; the match to TRBD1 covers 7 bases. The CDR3 spans 15 residues. The junction had 4 bases not matched to a gene; V was cut back by 0 bases and J by 2 bases. Germline V gene sequence: CDR1 MNHNY, CDR2 SVGAGI (reference sequence). Written as DNA, the CDR3 is TGTGCCAGCAGTTACTCTACGGGACAGACCTACGAGCAGTACTTC. Its protein is CASSYSTGQTYEQYF.

The J gene is TRBJ2-2, the V gene TRBV4-2, with D possibly matching TRBD1 (6 bases). The germline V gene encodes CDR1 LGHNA and CDR2 YNFKEQ. The CDR3 is 17 amino acids. V lost 4 bases, J lost 0 bases, and 15 bases lay in between. The CDR3 DNA sequence: TGTGCCAGCAGCCGGGCTATCGACAGGCCGAACACCGGGGAGCTGTTTTTT. As protein: CASSRAIDRPNTGELFF.

DNA for the CDR3: TGTGCCAGCAGTGAAGCTCCCGCCTACAATGAGCAGTTCTTC. Its protein is CASSEAPAYNEQFF. The J gene is TRBJ2-1, the V gene TRBV2; D gene uncertain. V lost 0 bases and J lost 2, with 5 bases in between. Germline CDR1 is SNHLY and CDR2 is FYNNEI. The CDR3 covers 14 residues.

The chain uses TRBV6-6 and TRBJ2-7, with D maybe TRBD1 (5 bases). Trimming cost V 2 bases and J 2 bases, with 16 bases left between them. Looked up from germline, CDR1 is MNHNY and CDR2 is SVGAGI (reference sequence). This CDR3 spans 16 amino acids. CDR3: CASSYVPQAAPYEQYF. CDR3 nucleotides: TGTGCCAGCAGTTACGTCCCACAGGCGGCTCCCTACGAGCAGTACTTC.

This clone has a handful of counts. Other nucleotide sequences in the sample specify the same CDR3. The V gene is TRBV4-1, the J gene TRBJ2-2, with D uncertain. Germline V lookup: CDR1 MGHRA, CDR2 YSYEKL. CDR3 length equals 14 residues. V lost 1 base to trimming and J lost 0 bases, with 3 bases between them. CDR3 residues: CASSQGANTGELFF. The CDR3 nucleotides are TGCGCCAGCAGCCAAGGGGCGAACACCGGGGAGCTGTTTTTT.

The chain has TRBV4-3 and TRBJ1-6, with 7 positions matching TRBD1. The CDR3 covers 20 residues. In germline, CDR1 is LGHNA, CDR2 YSLEER. V dropped 3 bases and J dropped 0; count of bases not matched to a gene: 14. Here the CDR3 DNA reads TGCGCCAGCAGCCAGGCCACAGGGGCGGTCGAAGGCTCCTATAATTCACCCCTCCACTTT. Its protein product is CASSQATGAVEGSYNSPLHF.

This chain uses TRBV4-1 with TRBJ2-1; TRBD2 agrees at 10 bases. The CDR3 runs 15 residues. The junction had 2 bases not matched to a gene; V was cut back by 2 bases and J by 4 bases. Germline values: CDR1 MGHRA, CDR2 YSYEKL. This CDR3 is CASSQLAGAYNEQFF. CDR3 DNA sequence: TGCGCCAGCAGCCAACTAGCGGGGGCATACAATGAGCAGTTCTTC.

The chain has TRBV7-2 and TRBJ2-7, with 12 positions matching TRBD2. The V and J ends lost 3 bases and 7 bases, in that order; junction bases with no gene match: 7. This CDR3 contains 15 residues. CDR1 is SGHTA and CDR2 is FQGNSA in the germline V gene. In nucleotides, the CDR3 is TGTGCCAGCAGCTTCGGGACTAGCGGGTTGTGGGAGCAGTACTTC. Its protein product is CASSFGTSGLWEQYF.

This chain uses TRBV5-1 with TRBJ2-7; unclear D gene. CDR1 and CDR2 (germline): SGHRS, YFSETQ. V lost 0 bases to trimming and J lost 2 bases, with 9 bases between them. The CDR3 contains 14 residues. CDR3 region: CASSLAGNAYEQYF. Here the CDR3 DNA reads TGCGCCAGCAGCTTGGCTGGGAATGCCTACGAGCAGTACTTC.

The genes are TRBV11-2 and TRBJ1-3, with 9 bases identical to TRBD1. CDR1 is SGHAT, CDR2 FQNNGV, per germline. The J segment lost 1 base and the V segment lost 5 bases, leaving 6 bases of the junction unmatched. This CDR3 comprises 16 residues. This CDR3 reads CASSDRGLISGNTIYF. The DNA for the CDR3 is TGTGCCAGCAGCGACAGGGGGTTAATATCTGGAAACACCATATATTTT.

The genes are TRBV5-1 and TRBJ1-4, with 8 bases matching TRBD1. Germline V gene data show CDR1 as SGHRS and CDR2 as YFSETQ. The CDR3 extends over 17 amino acids. Germline trimming cut 4 bases from V and 0 bases from J; bases unmatched to any gene: 8. The DNA of the CDR3 is TGCGCCAGCAGCCCAGGGACAGGTGGAGCAACTAATGAAAAACTGTTTTTT. Its protein is CASSPGTGGATNEKLFF.

The chain links TRBV27 to TRBJ1-1; 8 nucleotides line up with TRBD1. V lost 6 bases, J lost 5 bases, and 8 bases stayed unmatched. Germline loops: CDR1 MNHEY, CDR2 SMNVEV (reference sequence). This CDR3 contains 14 residues. The CDR3 DNA sequence: TGTGCCAGCAGCATGGACAGGGACGGTACTGAAGCTTTCTTT. As protein: CASSMDRDGTEAFF.

This clone was recorded once. The chain uses TRBV4-1 and TRBJ2-1; possibly TRBD2 for D (6 bases). Germline CDR1 is MGHRA and CDR2 is YSYEKL. V shed 7 bases and J shed 10 bases, with 17 bases lying between them. This CDR3 has 13 amino acids. The chain's CDR3 is CASTSTSRGEQFF. The CDR3 coding sequence is TGCGCCAGCACTAGCACTAGCCGAGGAGAGCAGTTCTTC.

This clone was picked up one time. The V call is TRBV6-5, the J call TRBJ2-1; TRBD2 matches 10 bases. Germline loops: CDR1 MNHEY, CDR2 SVGAGI. This CDR3 has 16 residues. J lost 8 bases, V lost 4 bases, and 11 bases had no gene match. CDR3 bases: TGTGCCAGCAGTTTAGGTGCGCCTAGCGGGAGCTATGAGCAGTTCTTC. Its translation: CASSLGAPSGSYEQFF.

On this clone: The same CDR3 also results from other DNA sequences found in this sample. The DNA for the CDR3 is TGTGCCTGGAGTCCCCTAGCGGGAGCCACAGATACGCAGTATTTT. It translates to CAWSPLAGATDTQYF. The rearrangement uses TRBV30 and TRBJ2-3, with 10 bases that match TRBD2. Germline lookup yields CDR1 GTSNPN and CDR2 SVGIG (reference sequence). V trimming: 2 bases; J trimming: 2 bases; junction bases outside the gene matches: 4. The CDR3 has 15 amino acids.

This chain connects TRBV28 to TRBJ2-1; D is possibly TRBD1 (6 bases). V lost 5 bases and J lost 6, with 17 bases in between. Germline values: CDR1 MDHEN, CDR2 SYDVKM. There are 15 residues in the CDR3. CDR3 region: CASSAPRGASNEQFF. CDR3 nucleotide sequence: TGTGCCAGCAGTGCCCCCAGGGGCGCGTCCAATGAGCAGTTCTTC.

This rearrangement joins TRBV5-1 to TRBJ1-1, with TRBD1 matching over 7 bases. This CDR3 comprises 14 residues. Germline CDR1 reads SGHRS; CDR2 reads YFSETQ. The trim removed 0 bases at V and 6 bases at J, leaving 5 bases unmatched. CDR3 in DNA: TGCGCCAGCAGCTTGGGCGATACAGGGGCTGAAGCTTTCTTT. Its protein is CASSLGDTGAEAFF.

The chain employs TRBV5-4 and TRBJ1-2, with 10 bases identical to TRBD1. Germline assignment: CDR1 SGHNT and CDR2 YYREEE (reference sequence). The CDR3 loop spans 15 amino acids. The junction had 11 bases not matched to a gene; V was cut back by 4 bases and J by 8 bases. CDR3 DNA: TGTGCCAGCAGCGTATTGACAGGGGGCGGAGAGGGCTACACCTTC. Protein: CASSVLTGGGEGYTF. The whole variable domain, remainder taken from reference TRBV5-4 and TRBJ1-2, is ETGVTQSPTHLIKTRGQQVTLRCSSQSGHNTVSWYQQALGQGPQFIFQYYREEENGRGNFPPRFSGLQFPNYSSELNVNALELDDSALYLCASSVLTGGGEGYTFGSGTRLTVV.

V gene TRBV4-3 combines with J gene TRBJ1-1, with D tentatively TRBD1 (5 bases). V gave up 4 bases and J gave up 8 bases, with 20 bases separating them. Germline CDR1 LGHNA, CDR2 YSLEER. The CDR3 contains 15 residues. CDR3 coding DNA: TGCGCCAGCAGCCTGGATCTTGACAGCCCAGAAGAAGCTTTCTTT. It codes for CASSLDLDSPEEAFF.

The chain has TRBV9 and TRBJ2-7, with 11 bases identical to TRBD2. CDR1 and CDR2 from the germline V gene are SGDLS and YYNGEE. V lost 3 bases to trimming and J lost 5 bases; unmatched junction nucleotides: 1. The CDR3 loop spans 13 amino acids. The CDR3 loop is CASSGTSGHEQYF. DNA of the CDR3: TGTGCCAGCAGCGGGACTAGCGGGCACGAGCAGTACTTC.

This chain connects TRBV6-5 to TRBJ2-7; 7 nucleotides agree with TRBD1. There are 16 residues in the CDR3. With 0 bases clipped from V and 4 bases from J, the junction kept 9 bases outside the gene matches. CDR1 is MNHEY, CDR2 SVGAGI, per germline. The CDR3 coding sequence is TGTGCCAGCAGTTACTCGCCCTTGGCAGGGGGATACGAGCAGTACTTC. Its translation: CASSYSPLAGGYEQYF.

The chain has TRBV6-5 and TRBJ2-5; 14 positions match TRBD2. The CDR3 has 15 residues. In germline, CDR1 is MNHEY, CDR2 SVGAGI. Trimming took 9 bases from V and 5 from J; bases not matched to a gene: 8. The CDR3 loop is CASTGTSGSRETQYF. In DNA form, the CDR3 reads TGTGCCAGTACCGGGACTAGCGGGAGTAGGGAGACCCAGTACTTC.

This clone occurred once. Other DNA sequences within the sample encode an identical CDR3. The chain has TRBV9 and TRBJ2-1, with 10 nucleotides matching TRBD2. The ends lost 3 bases at V and 4 bases at J; junction bases unmatched: 4. CDR3 length: 15 amino acids. Per the germline V gene, CDR1 is SGDLS and CDR2 is YYNGEE. This CDR3 is CASSASGGSYNEQFF. Here the CDR3 DNA reads TGTGCCAGCAGCGCTAGCGGGGGCTCTTACAATGAGCAGTTCTTC.

V usage is TRBV7-9 and J usage is TRBJ2-1; 12 nucleotides line up with TRBD2. Germline-derived CDR1 and CDR2 are SEHNR and FQNEAQ (reference sequence). The trim removed 5 bases at V and 8 bases at J, leaving 4 bases unmatched. The CDR3 is 14 residues long. DNA of the CDR3: TGTGCCAGCAGCCCGACTAGCGGGGGACATGAGCAGTTCTTC. Amino acids: CASSPTSGGHEQFF. Full variable domain (outside the CDR3, taken from reference TRBV7-9 and TRBJ2-1): DTGVSQNPRHKITKRGQNVTFRCDPISEHNRLYWYRQTLGQGPEFLTYFQNEAQLEKSRLLSDRFSAERPKGSFSTLEIQRTEQGDSAMYLCASSPTSGGHEQFFGPGTRLTVL.